A single T cell receptor (beta chain) is shown here with its context. Its specificity is not known. Documented time point: baseline pretreatment blood. Documented treatment: 15 Gy SBRT to primary tumor, nephrectomy 4 weeks later. Radiation-treated patients gave blood at baseline, week 2 and week 4. Clear cell pathology was present in this patient's renal cell carcinoma. Trimming stripped 7 bases from V and 8 bases from J, with 17 bases between. This CDR3 contains 13 residues. Germline V lookup: CDR1 GTSNPN, CDR2 SVGIG (reference sequence). This record belongs to a study of radiation and T cells in renal cell carcinoma. General study points: In blood, top tumor clones expanded by 2 weeks, shrinking by 4.

Assay: immunoSEQ multiplex PCR; the TCRdb copy retains only in-frame clones and omits some. The sample includes more than 95,000 clones, around 80% seen only once; the top ten take about 2.9%. This clonotype was obtained from a woman aged 55-69 years with renal cell carcinoma. This chain links TRBV30 with TRBJ1-4; D remains ambiguous. Sequencing was performed on blood, taken from a patient whose treatment included radiotherapy and nephrectomy. CDR3 nucleotides: TGTGCCTCCAACACACCTTGGATGGAAAAACTGTTTTTT. This encodes CASNTPWMEKLFF.